Following are 27 T cell receptor beta chains from one sample sequenced in a study of blood T cell repertoires in COVID-19. The assay was immunoSEQ multiplex PCR, and TCRdb's table has in-frame clones only and misses some. The sample carries around 40,000 clones, 90% to 95% recorded once. The specimen sequenced was peripheral blood. These receptors all come from a human donor with active COVID-19. The donor label of this sample is uncertain.

This chain joins TRBV3-1 (or the pseudogene TRBV3-2) and TRBJ2-3; 8 bases are shared with TRBD2. With 4 bases clipped from V and 5 bases from J, the junction kept 2 bases outside the gene matches. The germline CDR1 and CDR2 sequences are LGHDT and YNNKEL (reference sequence). This CDR3 is built from 13 residues. CDR3 protein: CASSRGGQDTQYF. Here the CDR3 DNA reads TGTGCCAGCAGCCGCGGGGGGCAAGATACGCAGTATTTT.

V and J are TRBV5-1 and TRBJ2-3; no firm D call. Germline V lookup: CDR1 SGHRS, CDR2 YFSETQ. Trimming cost V 5 bases and J 4 bases, with 11 bases left between them. This CDR3 has 13 residues. CDR3 sequence: CASRTSEADTQYF. CDR3 nucleotide sequence: TGCGCCAGCAGGACCAGCGAGGCAGATACGCAGTATTTT.

This chain uses TRBV11-3 with TRBJ2-7; D may be TRBD2 (6 bases). This CDR3 region has 13 residues. Germline V lookup: CDR1 SGHNT, CDR2 YENEEA. The germline V and J ends were trimmed by 5 bases and 1 base, with 9 bases remaining between them. This CDR3 reads CASSPRGSYEQYF. DNA of the CDR3: TGTGCCAGCAGCCCCCGGGGGTCCTACGAGCAGTACTTC. The full variable domain, in which reference TRBV11-3 and TRBJ2-7 provide the parts outside the CDR3, is EAGVVQSPRYKIIEKKQPVAFWCNPISGHNTLYWYLQNLGQGPELLIRYENEEAVDDSQLPKDRFSAERLKGVDSTLKIQPAELGDSAVYLCASSPRGSYEQYFGPGTRLTVT.

CDR3 amino acids: CSVEGQGNQPQHF. The CDR3 DNA sequence: TGCAGCGTTGAGGGACAGGGCAATCAGCCCCAGCATTTT. The chain is built from TRBV29-1 and TRBJ1-5, with TRBD1 identical over 8 bases. Trimming took 3 bases from V and 2 from J; bases not matched to a gene: 0. CDR3 length: 13 residues. Germline V CDR1 and CDR2: SQVTM, ANQGSEA.

CDR3 nucleotides: TGCGCCAGCAGCTTGGACTGGGGCACAGACGGGGCCAACGTCCTGACTTTC. This gives the protein CASSLDWGTDGANVLTF. The genes are TRBV5-1 and TRBJ2-6; D possibly corresponds to TRBD1 (5 bases). CDR3 size: 17 residues. Germline V gives CDR1 SGHRS, CDR2 YFSETQ. V was shortened by 0 bases and J by 4 bases, with 14 bases between the two germline ends.

The rearrangement links TRBV14 to TRBJ2-7, with TRBD1 matching 9 bases. The CDR3 is 14 amino acids. Trimming removed 3 bases from V and 4 bases from J; junction bases left unmatched: 4. Germline V gene data show CDR1 as SGHDN and CDR2 as FVKESK. CDR3 sequence (DNA): TGTGCCAGCAGCCAGGGACAGGGACTTTACGAGCAGTACTTC. The encoded protein is CASSQGQGLYEQYF.

This chain connects TRBV27 to TRBJ1-2, with 7 bases matching TRBD1. Unmatched junction bases numbered 15, after V lost 4 bases and J lost 4 bases. The germline V gene has CDR1 MNHEY and CDR2 SMNVEV (reference sequence). The CDR3 runs to 17 residues. CDR3 nucleotide sequence: TGTGCCAGCAGTTATTCCCGGGACAGACGATCACCCTATGGCTACACCTTC. This encodes CASSYSRDRRSPYGYTF.

The chain links TRBV2 to TRBJ2-1, with TRBD1 matching 7 bases. CDR1 and CDR2 from the germline V gene are SNHLY and FYNNEI. The CDR3 contains 13 residues. J lost 3 bases, V lost 7 bases, and 3 bases had no gene match. Here the CDR3 DNA reads TGTGCCAGCACGGGACAGATCTACAATGAGCAGTTCTTC. This gives the protein CASTGQIYNEQFF.

V is TRBV29-1 and J is TRBJ2-7; the D is unclear. The CDR3 has 12 residues. Trimming took 4 bases from V and 6 from J, leaving 13 bases between them. The germline gives CDR1 SQVTM, CDR2 ANQGSEA. The DNA for the CDR3 is TGCAGCGTTGGAGTGGTGGGCCGCGAGCAGTACTTC. It encodes CSVGVVGREQYF.

This rearrangement joins TRBV3-1 (or the pseudogene TRBV3-2) to TRBJ2-7, with D maybe TRBD1 (7 bases). The CDR3 length is 15 residues. Trimming took 1 base from V and 5 from J, leaving 15 bases between them. Germline assignment: CDR1 LGHDT and CDR2 YNNKEL (reference sequence). The CDR3 nucleotides read TGTGCCAGCAGCCAAGGTTGGAGGGGGCTCGACGAGCAGTACTTC. Amino acid sequence: CASSQGWRGLDEQYF.

This chain uses TRBV7-9 with TRBJ2-7; weak D call: TRBD1 (6 bases). CDR3 length: 15 amino acids. The germline V gene encodes CDR1 SEHNR and CDR2 FQNEAQ (reference sequence). The V and J ends lost 0 bases and 7 bases respectively, with 16 bases between them. The CDR3 DNA is TGTGCCAGCAGCTTAGCCGGACAGAGACCTCTTGAGCAGTACTTC. Translation gives CASSLAGQRPLEQYF.

The J gene is TRBJ2-3, the V gene TRBV6-5; 7 positions match TRBD1. The CDR3 length is 15 residues. V was pared by 5 bases and J by 2 bases, with 7 bases of the junction left unmatched. The V gene's germline CDR1 is MNHEY and CDR2 SVGAGI. CDR3 protein: CASSQGQTYTDTQYF. In nucleotides, the CDR3 is TGTGCCAGCAGTCAGGGACAGACCTACACAGATACGCAGTATTTT.

This clone was recorded once. The rearrangement links TRBV15 to TRBJ2-3, with 8 nucleotides matching TRBD2. This CDR3 spans 17 amino acids. The germline CDR1 and CDR2 sequences are LNHNV and YYDKDF (reference sequence). V lost 0 bases to trimming and J lost 6 bases; unmatched junction nucleotides: 11. The CDR3 DNA follows: TGTGCCACCAGCAGAGATCGGGCGGGGGGCCCAATTGATACGCAGTATTTT. Translated: CATSRDRAGGPIDTQYF.

A single count supports this clone. The rearrangement joins TRBV9 to TRBJ1-1; D remains ambiguous. The length of the CDR3 is 12 residues. Germline V gives CDR1 SGDLS, CDR2 YYNGEE. V was pared by 3 bases and J by 11 bases, with 14 bases between. The chain's CDR3 is CASSGLGGWAFF. CDR3 DNA sequence: TGTGCCAGCAGCGGCCTCGGAGGATGGGCTTTCTTT.

This clone was counted a single time. The rearrangement joins TRBV7-8 to TRBJ2-3; 11 bases fit TRBD2. Germline loops: CDR1 SGHVS, CDR2 FQNEAQ. This CDR3 comprises 16 residues. J lost 6 bases, V lost 4 bases, and 9 bases had no gene match. CDR3 loop: CASSSTSGGLLDTQYF. DNA for the CDR3: TGTGCCAGCAGCTCCACTAGCGGGGGTTTACTGGATACGCAGTATTTT.

CDR3 residues: CASSQRFGDRVPYEQYF. The CDR3, as DNA: TGTGCCAGCAGCCAACGTTTCGGGGACAGGGTACCCTACGAGCAGTACTTC. The gene calls are TRBV14 and TRBJ2-7; TRBD1 agrees at 9 bases. This CDR3 is 17 amino acids long. Germline values: CDR1 SGHDN, CDR2 FVKESK. The V segment lost 2 bases and the J segment 2 bases; nucleotides outside the gene matches: 10.

The genes are TRBV7-2 and TRBJ2-6; TRBD2 is a possible D gene (5 bases). The germline gives CDR1 SGHTA, CDR2 FQGNSA. This CDR3 spans 15 amino acids. V lost 5 bases, J lost 0 bases, and 8 bases lay in between. The CDR3 region has the DNA TGTGCCAGCAGCCCAGGAGGCTCTGGGGCCAACGTCCTGACTTTC. Amino acid sequence: CASSPGGSGANVLTF.

The gene calls are TRBV5-1 and TRBJ2-1; maybe TRBD1 (5 bases). The V end was cut by 2 bases, the J end by 2 bases, with 8 bases between. Germline CDR1 is SGHRS and CDR2 is YFSETQ. The CDR3 runs 14 residues. The CDR3 is CASSFGQTYNEQFF. The CDR3 DNA reads TGCGCCAGCAGCTTCGGACAAACCTACAATGAGCAGTTCTTC.

The rearrangement uses TRBV19 and TRBJ2-2; D may be TRBD2 (5 bases). Trimming shortened V by 0 bases and J by 3 bases, and 14 bases separated the two germline ends. Per the germline V gene, CDR1 is LNHDA and CDR2 is SQIVND (reference sequence). This CDR3 comprises 17 residues. The CDR3 sequence: CASSIDPGYWDTGELFF. Written as DNA, the CDR3 is TGTGCCAGTAGTATAGATCCGGGGTACTGGGACACCGGGGAGCTGTTTTTT.

This rearrangement joins TRBV7-7 to TRBJ2-2, with D maybe TRBD2 (5 bases). CDR1 SSHAT and CDR2 FNYEAQ come from the germline V gene (reference sequence). The CDR3 runs 14 residues. CDR3 sequence: CATALETGTGELFF. CDR3 nucleotide sequence: TGTGCTACCGCACTAGAAACTGGCACCGGGGAGCTGTTTTTT.

The chain uses TRBV19 and TRBJ1-3; TRBD1 aligns across 10 bases. With V trimmed by 9 bases and J by 0 bases, 11 bases remained unmatched. Germline CDR1 is LNHDA and CDR2 is SQIVND (reference sequence). This CDR3 is built from 17 residues. CDR3 nucleotides: TGTGCCAGGTCGGGACAGGGGAACGCCAGCTCTGGAAACACCATATATTTT. Translation: CARSGQGNASSGNTIYF.

The chain recombines TRBV2 with TRBJ1-5, with a tentative D call TRBD1 (5 bases). The ends were cut back, 7 bases at V and 9 bases at J, with 16 bases in the middle. Germline lookup yields CDR1 SNHLY and CDR2 FYNNEI. The CDR3 contains 13 residues. The CDR3 is CASNMDTTLPQHF. CDR3 DNA sequence: TGTGCCAGCAACATGGACACCACCCTGCCCCAGCATTTT.

CDR3 residues: CAISPTDYGYTF. The CDR3 DNA follows: TGTGCCATCAGTCCGACAGACTATGGCTACACCTTC. This chain uses TRBV10-3 with TRBJ1-2; maybe TRBD1 (5 bases). The CDR3 runs 12 residues. V lost 5 bases to trimming and J lost 3 bases, with 7 bases between them. CDR1 is ENHRY, CDR2 SYGVKD, per germline.

This chain uses TRBV4-1 with TRBJ1-4; D may be TRBD1 (5 bases). Germline V gene lookup returns CDR1 MGHRA and CDR2 YSYEKL. The V end lost 4 bases, the J end lost 8 bases, and 17 bases lay between the germline ends. The CDR3 loop spans 15 amino acids. DNA for the CDR3: TGCGCCAGCAGCCCCCCGGCAGCCCGGGGGGAAAAACTGTTTTTT. Protein sequence: CASSPPAARGEKLFF.

The chain has TRBV7-6 and TRBJ2-5, with 12 bases aligning to TRBD2. Germline V gene lookup returns CDR1 SGHVS and CDR2 FNYEAQ. V shed 8 bases, J shed 4 bases, and the junction held 8 bases outside the gene matches. The length of the CDR3 is 15 residues. The CDR3 DNA is TGTGCCAGCCGGAATCTAGCGGGGGGGAGAGAGACCCAGTACTTC. It is translated as CASRNLAGGRETQYF.

This rearrangement joins TRBV11-2 to TRBJ2-3; a weak D match, TRBD1 (6 bases). This CDR3 comprises 15 residues. Germline V gene data show CDR1 as SGHAT and CDR2 as FQNNGV. Trimming removed 4 bases at V and 1 base at J, with 12 bases between. The CDR3 nucleotides are TGTGCCAGCAGCTATCAGGGGTTCGGCACAGATACGCAGTATTTT. Protein product: CASSYQGFGTDTQYF.

This chain uses TRBV12-3 or TRBV12-4 with TRBJ1-6; D remains unclear. The CDR3 is 13 amino acids. V gave up 7 bases and J gave up 7 bases, with 11 bases separating them. The CDR3 is CASNGRNNSPLHF. The CDR3 region has the DNA TGTGCCAGCAATGGGCGTAACAATTCACCCCTCCACTTT.